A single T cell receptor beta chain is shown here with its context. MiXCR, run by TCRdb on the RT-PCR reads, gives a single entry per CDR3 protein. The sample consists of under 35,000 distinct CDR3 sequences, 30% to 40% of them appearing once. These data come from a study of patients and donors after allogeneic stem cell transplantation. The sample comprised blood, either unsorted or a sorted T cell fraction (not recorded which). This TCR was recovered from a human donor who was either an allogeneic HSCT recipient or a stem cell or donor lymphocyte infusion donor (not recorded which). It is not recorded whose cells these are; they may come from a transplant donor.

The CDR3 bases are TGTGCCAGCAGCCTTATTTCAGATCAGCCCCAGCATTTT. As protein: CASSLISDQPQHF. The V and J genes are TRBV27 and TRBJ1-5; unclear D gene. Germline lookup yields CDR1 MNHEY and CDR2 SMNVEV (reference sequence). V lost 6 bases and J lost 5, with 11 bases in between. The CDR3 spans 13 residues.